This T cell receptor (beta chain) was documented in a study of control samples from healthy donors and cancer patients. Repertoires were generated with immunoSEQ multiplex PCR, while TCRdb's copy carries only in-frame clones and drops some. The table has about 55,000 clones, roughly 95% seen once; the top ten hold 2.4%. This CDR3 spans 14 amino acids. V lost 4 bases and J lost 2, with 12 bases in between. The germline gives CDR1 MNHEY, CDR2 SVGAGI. Material: blood. The chain has TRBV6-5 and TRBJ2-7, with D possibly being TRBD1 (6 bases). The TCR sequence derives from a man aged 25-45 years in good health. Here the CDR3 reads CASSLLWTAYEQYF. CDR3 in DNA: TGTGCCAGCAGTTTACTTTGGACAGCCTACGAGCAGTACTTC.